The clone carrying this T cell receptor beta chain has at least ten counts. The data derive from a study of prognosis after radiotherapy for stage I lung cancer. Across the whole study: Patients with tumors diagnosed as squamous cell carcinoma numbered seven, and those with adenocarcinoma twelve.

CDR3 of TCR beta was amplified from genomic DNA via a two-round multiplex PCR. Gene-specific TRBV and TRBJ primers were used in PCR round one. TCRdb redid the calling of the multiplex PCR reads with MiXCR, one entry per CDR3 protein. The table shows over 45,000 distinct CDR3 sequences, with less than 30% occurring only once. This CDR3 has 13 residues. The germline CDR1 and CDR2 sequences are ENHRY and SYGVKD. The V gene lost 8 bases and the J gene lost 6 bases, with 16 bases spanning the gap. The material was PBMCs, obtained before or after stereotactic body radiation therapy (not recorded which). This chain links TRBV10-3 with TRBJ1-2; no definite D call. This receptor was identified in a donor of 50 years or more with non-small cell lung cancer. The CDR3 loop is CAIREGFGDGYTF. The CDR3 DNA reads as TGTGCCATCCGAGAGGGATTCGGGGATGGCTACACCTTC.